This entry lists 18 T cell receptor beta chains sequenced from one sample in a study of shared clonotypes between healthy human individuals. TCRdb's table, derived via immunoSEQ multiplex PCR, lists solely in-frame clones and lacks some. The table lists a few hundred thousand clones, around 80% of them singletons, with about 11% in the top ten. Sequencing was done on a sample of PBMCs. The receptor set was obtained from a woman between 35 and 50 years old in good health. Some clones in this sample may be carry-over from other donors' samples.

The genes are TRBV2 and TRBJ1-1; D call uncertain. The length of the CDR3 is 13 residues. Trimming shortened V by 1 base and J by 5 bases, and 8 bases separated the two germline ends. Germline CDR1 and CDR2: SNHLY and FYNNEI. The CDR3: CASSEVLGTEAFF. The DNA of the CDR3 is TGTGCCAGCAGTGAAGTCCTAGGGACTGAAGCTTTCTTT.

V gene TRBV4-1 combines with J gene TRBJ2-1, with D possibly TRBD2 on 6 matching bases. V was trimmed by 3 bases and J by 7 bases, leaving 13 bases between them. Germline CDR1 reads MGHRA; CDR2 reads YSYEKL. CDR3 length: 14 residues. The CDR3: CASSQASVGNEQFF. CDR3 sequence (DNA): TGCGCCAGCAGCCAGGCTAGCGTAGGGAATGAGCAGTTCTTC.

V gene TRBV19 combines with J gene TRBJ2-5, with a weak D call TRBD2 (5 bases). V was trimmed by 8 bases and J by 5 bases, leaving 12 bases between them. Germline CDR1 and CDR2: LNHDA and SQIVND (reference sequence). The CDR3 covers 12 residues. The CDR3 region is CASGTRWETQYF. The CDR3 DNA sequence: TGTGCCAGTGGAACTAGGTGGGAGACCCAGTACTTC.

This clone was seen a few times. The rearrangement links TRBV7-9 to TRBJ1-2; no clear D gene. Trimming shortened V by 1 base and J by 8 bases, and 8 bases separated the two germline ends. Germline V lookup: CDR1 SEHNR, CDR2 FQNEAQ (reference sequence). CDR3 size: 12 residues. This CDR3 is CASSLEALGYTF. The DNA of the CDR3 is TGTGCCAGCAGCTTAGAGGCGTTGGGCTACACCTTC.

As for this clone: A read error may account for a junction end that differs from germline. The chain combines TRBV7-3 with TRBJ2-2; no reliable D call. There are 12 residues in the CDR3. CDR1 and CDR2 from the germline V gene are SGHTA and FQGTGA. The CDR3 bases are TGTGCCAGCAGTTCTAACCCCGGTGAGCTGTTTTTT. Translated, it gives CASSSNPGELFF. The whole variable domain, filled in from reference TRBV7-3 and TRBJ2-2, reads GAGVSQTPSNKVTEKGKYVELRCDPISGHTALYWYRQSLGQGPEFLIYFQGTGAADDSGLPNDRFFAVRPEGSVSTLKIQRTERGDSAVYLCASSSNPGELFFGEGSRLTVL.

The chain has TRBV5-6 and TRBJ2-1; the D is unclear. Germline V CDR1 and CDR2: SGHDT, YYEEEE. The CDR3 has 13 amino acids. The V and J ends lost 1 base and 4 bases respectively, with 6 bases between them. This CDR3 is CASSLTGYNEQFF. In DNA, the CDR3 is TGTGCCAGCAGCTTGACCGGGTACAATGAGCAGTTCTTC.

The chain uses TRBV5-6 and TRBJ2-1; 8 nucleotides agree with TRBD1. V shed 3 bases and J 0 bases; nucleotides not matched to a gene: 5. Germline-derived CDR1 and CDR2 are SGHDT and YYEEEE. The CDR3 runs 16 residues. The CDR3 region has the DNA TGTGCCAGCAGCTGGGACAGGATCCGCTCCTACAATGAGCAGTTCTTC. Its protein is CASSWDRIRSYNEQFF.

As regards this clone: The sample contains more than one DNA sequence encoding this CDR3. The chain employs TRBV7-7 and TRBJ2-5; 7 nucleotides align to TRBD1. The CDR3 contains 13 residues. The germline CDR1 and CDR2 sequences are SSHAT and FNYEAQ (reference sequence). V lost 5 bases, J lost 5 bases, and 5 bases stayed unmatched. The CDR3 bases are TGTGCCAGCAGCCTCGACAGGGAGGAGACCCAGTACTTC. Protein: CASSLDREETQYF.

This clone was detected many times. The chain has TRBV18 and TRBJ2-7, with D possibly TRBD2 on 5 matching bases. The germline V gene has CDR1 KGHSH and CDR2 LQKENI. Deletions cut 4 bases from V and 4 bases from J, with 8 bases between. The CDR3 runs to 12 residues. In nucleotides, the CDR3 is TGTGCCAGCTCACGCGAGGGTTACGAGCAGTACTTC. Amino acids: CASSREGYEQYF. Using reference TRBV18 and TRBJ2-7 for the parts outside the CDR3, the full variable domain is NAGVMQNPRHLVRRRGQEARLRCSPMKGHSHVYWYRQLPEEGLKFMVYLQKENIIDESGMPKERFSAEFPKEGPSILRIQQVVRGDSAAYFCASSREGYEQYFGPGTRLTVT.

The rearrangement uses TRBV28 and TRBJ1-2; D remains unclear. This CDR3 contains 13 residues. Germline CDR1 reads MDHEN; CDR2 reads SYDVKM. The germline V and J ends were trimmed by 7 bases and 4 bases, with 13 bases remaining between them. CDR3 region: CASTPAEGYGYTF. The DNA for the CDR3 is TGTGCCAGCACCCCGGCTGAGGGCTATGGCTACACCTTC.

The V call is TRBV4-1, the J call TRBJ1-1, with no clear D. The CDR3 loop spans 14 amino acids. Germline V gene data show CDR1 as MGHRA and CDR2 as YSYEKL. Trimming took off 0 bases at V and 10 bases at J, with 15 bases between the two ends. CDR3 loop: CASSQDLRNRGAFF. The DNA for the CDR3 is TGCGCCAGCAGCCAAGATTTGAGGAATCGGGGAGCTTTCTTT.

This clone was seen more than once but under ten times. The chain links TRBV5-1 to TRBJ2-6, with TRBD1 matching 9 bases. The CDR3 spans 16 residues. With V trimmed by 6 bases and J by 1 base, 5 bases remained unmatched. Germline V lookup: CDR1 SGHRS, CDR2 YFSETQ. The CDR3 loop reads CASKEQGASGANVLTF. The DNA for the CDR3 is TGCGCCAGCAAGGAACAGGGGGCATCTGGGGCCAACGTCCTGACTTTC.

This chain connects TRBV6-1 to TRBJ1-2, with 10 bases fitting TRBD1. V lost 5 bases and J lost 4; bases outside the gene matches: 7. The germline gives CDR1 MNHNS, CDR2 SASEGT. The CDR3 extends over 15 amino acids. CDR3: CASSSDRGRPYGYTF. In DNA form, the CDR3 reads TGTGCCAGCAGTTCAGACAGGGGGCGCCCCTATGGCTACACCTTC.

This clone has just a few counts. V is TRBV15 and J is TRBJ1-1; unclear D gene. The length of the CDR3 is 13 residues. CDR1 LNHNV and CDR2 YYDKDF come from the germline V gene (reference sequence). Trimming removed 5 bases at V and 0 bases at J, with 7 bases between. CDR3 sequence (DNA): TGTGCCACCAGCCTCACAGTGAACACTGAAGCTTTCTTT. This codes for CATSLTVNTEAFF. Filled out from reference TRBV15 and TRBJ1-1, the complete variable domain reads DAMVIQNPRYQVTQFGKPVTLSCSQTLNHNVMYWYQQKSSQAPKLLFHYYDKDFNNEADTPDNFQSRRPNTSFCFLDIRSPGLGDTAMYLCATSLTVNTEAFFGQGTRLTVV.

With regard to this clone: Being one base from a much bigger clone, this may be a read error. The V and J genes are TRBV5-6 and TRBJ1-2; TRBD1 agrees at 10 bases. In germline, CDR1 is SGHDT, CDR2 YYEEEE. The CDR3 consists of 17 residues. CDR3 in amino acids: CASSLGFDRGPNYDYTF. CDR3 bases: TGTGCCAGCAGCTTGGGATTCGACAGGGGGCCTAACTATGACTACACCTTC.

V is TRBV6-5 and J is TRBJ2-3; D may be TRBD2 (6 bases). Per germline, CDR1 MNHEY and CDR2 SVGAGI. The CDR3 has 14 residues. Trimming left V 6 bases short and J 1 base short, with 11 bases between. This CDR3 reads CASSDGSGTDTQYF. CDR3 DNA sequence: TGTGCCAGCAGCGACGGGAGCGGCACAGATACGCAGTATTTT.

The chain combines TRBV18 with TRBJ1-5, with 9 bases fitting TRBD1. Germline assignment: CDR1 KGHSH and CDR2 LQKENI. The CDR3 contains 15 residues. The trim removed 1 base at V and 5 bases at J, leaving 3 bases unmatched. The CDR3 DNA reads TGTGCCAGCTCACCACAACAGGGGGCTGATCAGCCCCAGCATTTT. This codes for CASSPQQGADQPQHF.

The rearrangement links TRBV12-5 to TRBJ2-3; no clear D gene. V lost 10 bases to trimming and J lost 4 bases, with 18 bases between them. This CDR3 has 14 amino acids. Germline-derived CDR1 and CDR2 are LGHNT and FRNRAP. CDR3: CAIVDGVMADTQYF. The DNA for the CDR3 is TGTGCTATAGTCGATGGGGTGATGGCAGATACGCAGTATTTT.